The clone carrying this TCR beta chain appeared once. Antigen specificity is unknown. These data come from a study of cytomegalovirus exposure and HLA in healthy donors. This CDR3 contains 16 residues. Germline CDR1 reads SEHNR; CDR2 reads FQNEAQ (reference sequence). V was pared by 5 bases and J by 0 bases, with 14 bases between. Findings of the study overall: Sequencing probably produced one cluster of sequence variants that were highly shared.

Primers: 60 Vbeta forward and 13 Jbeta reverse. Generated by immunoSEQ multiplex PCR, the TCRdb table keeps only in-frame clones and is missing some. The table includes around 64,000 clones, roughly 69% detected once. This sequence joins TRBV7-9 and TRBJ2-1; D remains ambiguous. The TCR sequence derives from a woman between 45 and 65 years old in good health and CMV-seronegative. Specimen: PBMCs. The CDR3 region has the DNA TGTGCCAGCAGCCTCGGTCCCAGGTCCTCCTACAATGAGCAGTTCTTC. It yields the protein CASSLGPRSSYNEQFF.